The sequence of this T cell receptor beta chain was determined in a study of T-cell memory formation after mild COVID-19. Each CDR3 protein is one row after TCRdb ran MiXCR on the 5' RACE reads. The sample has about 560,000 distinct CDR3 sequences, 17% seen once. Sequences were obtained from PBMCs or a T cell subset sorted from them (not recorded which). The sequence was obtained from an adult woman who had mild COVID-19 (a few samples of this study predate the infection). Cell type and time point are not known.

This chain's CDR3 is CSARGVALSEQYF. Written as DNA, the CDR3 is TGCAGTGCTAGAGGGGTTGCGTTAAGCGAGCAGTACTTC. The V gene is TRBV20-1, the J gene TRBJ2-7; no clear D gene. The ends were cut back, 1 base at V and 6 bases at J, with 13 bases in the middle. Germline CDR1 reads DFQATT; CDR2 reads SNEGSKA (reference sequence). The CDR3 is 13 amino acids.